This T cell receptor (beta chain) emerged from a study of cytomegalovirus exposure and HLA in healthy donors. Regarding this clone: Its antigen is still unknown.

Study observations and caveats: Clonal expansion was found to be greater in HLA-associated TCR beta chains than in equally common others in a later analysis.

The V gene end was trimmed by 3 bases and the J gene end by 0 bases; junction bases not matched to a gene: 15. CDR1 SGHRS and CDR2 YFSETQ come from the germline V gene. This CDR3 has 18 amino acids. With 60 Vbeta and 13 Jbeta primers, the PCR was carried out. The data were produced by immunoSEQ multiplex PCR, yet TCRdb's version contains in-frame clones alone and is incomplete. The table lists about 190,000 clones, around 87% of them singletons. The chain employs TRBV5-1 and TRBJ2-7; TRBD2 aligns across 7 bases. Sequenced material: PBMCs. This TCR was recovered from a man aged 30 to 39 in good health and CMV-seronegative. CDR3 sequence (DNA): TGCGCCAGCAGCTCGGCCTGGGGGAGGGGCCGTGTCTCCTACGAGCAGTACTTC. Translating it yields CASSSAWGRGRVSYEQYF.